This T cell receptor (beta chain) was profiled in a study of CXCR3-negative and CXCR3-positive naive CD8 T cells. Across the whole study: There were 140 million or so TRB reads altogether, and each library had about 1.5 +/- 0.3 million of them. Study results and limitations: For CXCR3-positive naive cells, TRB CDR3s were more hydrophobic than those of CXCR3-negative naive cells. Whereas memory cells differed, naive CXCR3-negative and CXCR3-positive cells shared similar TRBV-TRBJ usage.

cDNA libraries for TRB were generated by 5' RACE incorporating UMI labels. Each CDR3 protein gets one entry in TCRdb, which reprocessed the 5' RACE reads and gives no DNA. In all, the sample yields 130,000 to 150,000 distinct CDR3 sequences. A remark on this clonotype: Its antigen is unknown.

Germline CDR1 is SGDLS and CDR2 is YYNGEE. This CDR3 is built from 16 residues. The chain is built from TRBV9 and TRBJ1-6; the TRBD1 assignment by TCRdb is unverifiable without DNA. The receptor's source is a human donor in good health. Some clones in this sample may be carry-over from other donors' samples. Source material: naive CXCR3+ CD8+ T cells from blood. The subset is: CD45RO-CCR7+CD27+CD95- naive CD8+ T cells expressing CXCR3 (TNR3+). The CDR3 is CASSVGGPAAVSPLHF.